This is a list of T cell receptor beta chains from one sample in a study of T cell responses to AZD1222 COVID-19 vaccine. Assay used: immunoSEQ multiplex PCR; TCRdb lists only in-frame clones, some missing. The top ten clones hold approximately 7% of a sample with approximately 90,000 clones, around 85% of them seen once. Sequenced material: peripheral blood, taken on day 0 of AZD1222 vaccination. Receptors were obtained from an adult in good health. Both conserved end residues are part of each CDR3. The D gene is left open where the match is weak. A row's size may be missing; if present it is once, few, many or a size class.

>.|TRBJ2-5|.|TRBV11-2
TGTGCCAGCAAGGGGGGGCCCCAGGAGACCCAGTACTTC
CASKGGPQETQYF
>TRBD1|TRBJ1-6|once|TRBV7-3
TGTGCCAGCAGCACCGGACAGGGGGTTTCACCCCTCCACTTT
CASSTGQGVSPLHF
>.|TRBJ1-1|.|TRBV18
TGTGCCAGCTCACCACTTCTCGGGGGTGAGACTGAAGCTTTCTTT
CASSPLLGGETEAFF
>.|TRBJ1-6|once|TRBV19
TGTGCCACCAGGAGGGTGGTAGACTCACCCCTCCACTTT
CATRRVVDSPLHF
>.|TRBJ1-4|.|TRBV19
TGTGCCAGTACCCCCAGGGCCGCTAATGAAAAACTGTTTTTT
CASTPRAANEKLFF
>.|TRBJ1-4|.|TRBV18
TGTGCCAGCTCACCAATCTACGGGGAAAATGAAAAACTGTTTTTT
CASSPIYGENEKLFF
>.|TRBJ2-5|.|TRBV21-1
TGTGCCAGCAGCGAGGGTAACCAAGAGACCCAGTACTTC
CASSEGNQETQYF
>.|TRBJ2-7|.|TRBV28
TGTGCCAGCAGTTCACCTGGATTCATCTACGAGCAGTACTTC
CASSSPGFIYEQYF
>.|TRBJ1-5|.|TRBV27
TGTGCCAGCAGTTTATTGGGCAATCAGCCCCAGCATTTT
CASSLLGNQPQHF
>.|TRBJ2-7|.|TRBV30
TGTGCCTGGAGCACAGGGTACTACGAGCAGTACTTC
CAWSTGYYEQYF
>.|TRBJ2-4|.|TRBV28
TGTGCCAGCAGTTTATGGGAGGTTCGCGGAGCCAAAAACATTCAGTACTTC
CASSLWEVRGAKNIQYF
>TRBD1|TRBJ1-2|.|TRBV6-6
TGTGCCAGCATTCCGGGACAGGGGAGCGGCTACACCTTC
CASIPGQGSGYTF
>TRBD1|TRBJ2-7|.|TRBV6-2/TRBV6-3
TGTGCCAGCAGTTACTCGCGGGACAGGGGCACCTACGAGCAGTACTTC
CASSYSRDRGTYEQYF
>.|TRBJ2-5|.|TRBV4-1
TGCGCCAGCAGTACCCAAGGGTCCCTCCAAGAGACCCAGTACTTC
CASSTQGSLQETQYF
>.|TRBJ1-6|.|TRBV7-9
TGTGCCAGCAGCTTAGAGGGGAATTCACCCCTCCACTTT
CASSLEGNSPLHF
>.|TRBJ1-1|.|TRBV6-4
TGTGCCAGCAGACCTGGACAGTTTAACACTGAAGCTTTCTTT
CASRPGQFNTEAFF
>.|TRBJ2-1|.|TRBV19
TGTGCCAGTAGGGACTACGGAGGGGGTGAGCAGTTCTTC
CASRDYGGGEQFF
>TRBD1|TRBJ1-4|.|TRBV3-1/TRBV3-2
TGTGCCAGCAGCCAAGCCCCGGGGGGGACAGGGATTGAAAAACTGTTTTTT
CASSQAPGGTGIEKLFF
>.|TRBJ1-1|.|TRBV7-3
TGTGCCAGCAGTCCCATAGTGGCCGTCCTCGGGGCAAATGAAGCTTTCTTT
CASSPIVAVLGANEAFF
>TRBD1|TRBJ2-5|.|TRBV7-2
TGTGCCAGCAGCTTGAGACAGGGAAGGGGAGAGACCCAGTACTTC
CASSLRQGRGETQYF
>.|TRBJ2-1|.|TRBV2
TGTGCCAGCAGAATGAATGAGCAGTTCTTC
CASRMNEQFF
>.|TRBJ1-5|.|TRBV10-2
TGCGCCAGCAATTCCGGGAACCTTAATCAGCCCCAGCATTTT
CASNSGNLNQPQHF
>.|TRBJ1-5|once|TRBV6-5
TGTGCCAGCAGACCGGACAGTATAAGCAATCAGCCCCAGCATTTT
CASRPDSISNQPQHF
>.|TRBJ1-1|.|TRBV19
TGTGCCAGTAGTATTTTTACAGCGAACACTGAAGCTTTCTTT
CASSIFTANTEAFF